These T cell receptor beta chains were read from a single sample in a study of shared clonotypes between healthy human individuals. Method: immunoSEQ multiplex PCR; TCRdb's copy keeps in-frame clones and lacks some. The sample includes about 2.3 million clones, over 90% seen only once; the top ten take 0.3% to 0.4%. The specimen was naive CD4+ T cells from PBMCs. The receptors originated from a man between 18 and 29 years old in good health. Some clones in this sample may be carry-over from other donors' samples. Each CDR3 is given with its conserved first and last residue. The D gene is left open where the match is weak.

j_call	v_call	d_call	cdr3_nt	cdr3_aa
TRBJ2-1	TRBV7-9	-	TGTGCCAGCACGCTAGCGACCAATGAGCAGTTCTTC	CASTLATNEQFF
TRBJ2-6	TRBV4-3	-	TGCGCCAGCAGCCAAAGGGGTGACTCTGGGGCCAACGTCCTGACTTTC	CASSQRGDSGANVLTF
TRBJ1-2	TRBV29-1	TRBD1	TGCAGCGTCCGGGACAGTCTCTATGGCTACACCTTC	CSVRDSLYGYTF
TRBJ2-3	TRBV28	TRBD2	TGTGCCAGCAGTTACCCCCTAAGCGGGGGTGGGGTCACAGATACGCAGTATTTT	CASSYPLSGGGVTDTQYF
TRBJ2-6	TRBV9	-	TGTGCCAGCAGCCCCCGGGCAGTACGGGGGGGGGCCAACGTCCTGACTTTC	CASSPRAVRGGANVLTF
TRBJ2-3	TRBV9	-	TGTGCCAGCAGCGGGGGAGCCAAGGGCAGCACAGATACGCAGTATTTT	CASSGGAKGSTDTQYF
TRBJ2-7	TRBV6-5	-	TGTGCCAGCAGCCCCCGGCCCTTCTACGAGCAGTACTTC	CASSPRPFYEQYF
TRBJ2-1	TRBV11-1	-	TGTGCCAGCAGCTTAGGGGTGGTAGTTGGGGTCAATGAGCAGTTCTTC	CASSLGVVVGVNEQFF
TRBJ1-3	TRBV28	-	TGTGCCAGCAGTCCCGCAGGTGGAAACACCATATATTTT	CASSPAGGNTIYF
TRBJ1-2	TRBV5-1	-	TGCGCCAGCAGCTTGGAACCCCGGACGGTCTATGGCTACACCTTC	CASSLEPRTVYGYTF
TRBJ2-1	TRBV11-2	-	TGTGCCAGCAACTCACCATACAATGAGCAGTTCTTC	CASNSPYNEQFF
TRBJ2-7	TRBV28	-	TGTGCCAGCAGGACAACAGGGAGCTCCTACGAGCAGTACTTC	CASRTTGSSYEQYF